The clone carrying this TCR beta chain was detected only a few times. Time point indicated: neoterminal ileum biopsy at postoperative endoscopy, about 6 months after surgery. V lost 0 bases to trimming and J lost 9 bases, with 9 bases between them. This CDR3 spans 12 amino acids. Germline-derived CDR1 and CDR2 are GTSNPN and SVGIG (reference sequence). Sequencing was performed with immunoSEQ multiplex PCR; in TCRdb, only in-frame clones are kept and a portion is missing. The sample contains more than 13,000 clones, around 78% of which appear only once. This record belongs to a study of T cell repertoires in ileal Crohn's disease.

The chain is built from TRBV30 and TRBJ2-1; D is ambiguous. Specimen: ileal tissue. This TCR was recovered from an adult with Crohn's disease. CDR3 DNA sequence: TGTGCCTGGAGTGTACGAATGGGTGAGCAGTTCTTC. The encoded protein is CAWSVRMGEQFF. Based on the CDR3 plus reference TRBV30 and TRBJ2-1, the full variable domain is SQTIHQWPATLVQPVGSPLSLECTVEGTSNPNLYWYRQAAGRGLQLLFYSVGIGQISSEVPQNLSASRPQDRQFILSSKKLLLSDSGFYLCAWSVRMGEQFFGPGTRLTVL.